This T cell receptor beta chain came from a study of CD8 T cells in Susac syndrome. This CDR3 contains 15 residues. V gave up 6 bases and J gave up 1 base; unmatched junction bases: 8. CDR1 MNHNS and CDR2 SASEGT come from the germline V gene. Sequencing targeted TCR beta in T cells from blood (CD8+ and CD4+). Roughly 0.5 to 1 ug RNA was reverse transcribed with random hexamers. Amplification of TCR beta CDR3 used immunoSEQ multiplex PCR across 54 Vbeta and 13 Jbeta. In TCRdb, the immunoSEQ multiplex PCR reads were re-called with MiXCR into one record per CDR3 protein. The sample includes around 190,000 distinct CDR3 sequences, 95% of them seen just once.

The J gene is TRBJ2-5, the V gene TRBV6-1; TRBD1 matches 7 bases. The clonotype comes from a human donor with multiple sclerosis. The sample consisted of CD8+ T cells from PBMCs. CDR3 amino acids: CASSLGQNIQETQYF. In nucleotides, the CDR3 is TGTGCCAGCAGCCTGGGACAGAACATCCAAGAGACCCAGTACTTC.